The clone carrying this T cell receptor beta chain occurred many times. Using its own MiXCR run on the RACE reads, TCRdb lists one record per CDR3 protein. The data hold around 330,000 distinct CDR3 sequences, with 5.5% observed a single time. The data were taken from a study of human T cells and chemical hapten exposure. The overall study: Patches with 0.01% DPC went on the upper back, and the tests were read at 6 days.

The CDR3 contains 13 residues. Germline V gene data show CDR1 as SGHTA and CDR2 as FQGTGA. Trimming at V came to 5 bases and at J to 9 bases, leaving 2 bases not matched to a gene. Time point specified: pre-sensitization, week 0. The treatment was: therapeutic diphenylcyclopropenone sensitization with weekly scalp DPC. The chain has TRBV7-3 and TRBJ1-6; 9 bases agree with TRBD1. The sequences come from whole blood, collected in connection with sensitization to the hapten diphenylcyclopropenone (DPC). The TCR sequence derives from a woman aged 18-35 years with alopecia areata. Some clones in this sample may be carry-over from other donors' samples. As DNA, the CDR3 is TGTGCCAGCAGCAGACAGGGGGGTTCACCCCTCCACTTT. It specifies CASSRQGGSPLHF.